This T cell receptor beta chain was documented in a study of blood T cell repertoires in COVID-19. How the authors handled the data: Amplification with reference gene primers provided the estimates of nucleated cell counts. The table came from immunoSEQ multiplex PCR; TCRdb's copy has only in-frame clones and leaves some out. From that table come the V and J calls and clone size; the DNA was used to work out D and trimming. The table has about 140,000 clones, more than 75% seen once. Germline CDR1 is SGHDN and CDR2 is FVKESK. Germline trimming cut 4 bases from V and 4 bases from J; bases unmatched to any gene: 4. The CDR3 has 14 amino acids.

The chain is built from TRBV14 and TRBJ2-1, with 7 bases matching TRBD2. This clonotype originated in a human donor with acute or convalescent COVID-19. The donor label of this sample is uncertain. Sequenced: peripheral blood. The CDR3, as DNA: TGTGCCAGCAGCCCGACTAGCAGTTACAATGAGCAGTTCTTC. Encoded protein: CASSPTSSYNEQFF.